Included here is one T cell receptor (beta chain) sequence, with context. Its specificity is unknown. The V gene lost 1 base and the J gene lost 3 bases, with 13 bases spanning the gap. The CDR3 loop spans 15 amino acids. Germline CDR1 is MNHNS and CDR2 is SASEGT. These data come from a study of OX40 agonist ivuxolimab in advanced cancers. For the study at large: Patients were treated with ivuxolimab, an agonistic anti-OX40 (CD134) antibody. Antecedent anti-PD-1, anti-PD-L1 or anti-CTLA-4 therapy was permissible, with roughly 36% having received some. Study-level results: The study found among the lowest clonal expansion in partial responders at 0.1-3.0 mg/kg. Certain nonresponding patients likewise had low normalized T-cell clonal expansion.

Profiled with immunoSEQ multiplex PCR; TCRdb holds only in-frame clones, not every one. This table has approximately 60,000 clones, roughly 80% appearing once. The input for sequencing was CD4+ or CD8+ T cells sorted from blood, taken in a trial of the OX40 agonist ivuxolimab. This chain connects TRBV6-1 to TRBJ2-7; D unclear. This receptor was taken from an adult with an advanced solid tumor such as melanoma, head and neck, liver or kidney cancer. CDR3: CASSEGVLLIYEQYF. The DNA for the CDR3 is TGTGCCAGCAGTGAAGGTGTGCTCCTTATCTACGAGCAGTACTTC.